Shown below are 13 T cell receptor beta chains from a single sample sequenced in a study of radiotherapy plus CTLA-4 blockade in lung cancer. TCRdb's table, derived via immunoSEQ multiplex PCR, lists solely in-frame clones and lacks some. The table has 80,000 to 100,000 clones, roughly 79% seen once. Sequences were derived from peripheral blood, sampled from a patient treated with radiotherapy plus ipilimumab. Receptor source: a human donor with non-small cell lung cancer who had a partial response to radiotherapy plus ipilimumab. Some clones in this sample may be carry-over from other donors' samples.

The chain has TRBV6-6 and TRBJ2-7; 11 bases match TRBD2. V dropped 6 bases and J dropped 2; count of bases not matched to a gene: 6. The CDR3 is 15 residues long. Germline V gives CDR1 MNHNY, CDR2 SVGAGI (reference sequence). As DNA, the CDR3 is TGTGCCAGCAGGTTAGCGGGGGGGCTGACCTACGAGCAGTACTTC. This translates into CASRLAGGLTYEQYF.

The chain employs TRBV13 and TRBJ2-3; the match to TRBD2 covers 9 bases. Germline-derived CDR1 and CDR2 are PRHDT and FYEKMQ (reference sequence). The ends lost 0 bases at V and 2 bases at J; junction bases unmatched: 9. The CDR3 is 18 residues long. The CDR3 loop reads CASSLGRNSGGVTDTQYF. In DNA, the CDR3 is TGTGCCAGCAGCTTAGGCCGGAATAGCGGGGGAGTCACAGATACGCAGTATTTT.

The chain links TRBV28 to TRBJ1-1; D unresolved. V was trimmed by 4 bases and J by 0 bases, leaving 12 bases between them. Germline assignment: CDR1 MDHEN and CDR2 SYDVKM. CDR3 length: 15 residues. As DNA, the CDR3 is TGTGCCAGCAGTTCGGGCGGCGGGGTGAACACTGAAGCTTTCTTT. It encodes CASSSGGGVNTEAFF. Filled out from reference TRBV28 and TRBJ1-1, the complete variable domain reads DVKVTQSSRYLVKRTGEKVFLECVQDMDHENMFWYRQDPGLGLRLIYFSYDVKMKEKGDIPEGYSVSREKKERFSLILESASTNQTSMYLCASSSGGGVNTEAFFGQGTRLTVV.

The chain joins TRBV5-1 to TRBJ2-3; no firm D call. V lost 5 bases, J lost 3 bases, and 4 bases lay in between. The CDR3 is 11 residues long. Germline V gene lookup returns CDR1 SGHRS and CDR2 YFSETQ. The chain's CDR3 is CASSRTDTQYF. Here the CDR3 DNA reads TGCGCCAGCAGTCGGACAGATACGCAGTATTTT. Supplemented by reference TRBV5-1 and TRBJ2-3, the full variable domain reads KAGVTQTPRYLIKTRGQQVTLSCSPISGHRSVSWYQQTPGQGLQFLFEYFSETQRNKGNFPGRFSGRQFSNSRSEMNVSTLELGDSALYLCASSRTDTQYFGPGTRLTVL.

The genes are TRBV9 and TRBJ2-2; D not resolved. The CDR3 extends over 14 amino acids. The V end was cut by 4 bases, the J end by 12 bases, with 19 bases between. CDR1 is SGDLS and CDR2 is YYNGEE in the germline V gene. Written as DNA, the CDR3 is TGTGCCAGCAGCCCATTCCTATCGGGTGATAAGCTGTTTTTT. Protein sequence: CASSPFLSGDKLFF.

The CDR3 region is CASRFIAGGTYEQYF. The CDR3 DNA is TGTGCCAGCAGGTTTATAGCGGGGGGCACCTACGAGCAGTACTTC. V is TRBV11-3 and J is TRBJ2-5; 10 nucleotides agree with TRBD2. With the DNA end fitting TRBJ2-7 better, the J assignment may be wrong. The CDR3 extends over 15 amino acids. Germline values: CDR1 SGHNT, CDR2 YENEEA.

V and J are TRBV6-5 and TRBJ2-7; D remains ambiguous. Trimming stripped 6 bases from V and 4 bases from J, with 13 bases between. Germline-derived CDR1 and CDR2 are MNHEY and SVGAGI. The CDR3 loop spans 13 amino acids. The CDR3 loop reads CASRRERKYEQYF. The CDR3 nucleotides read TGTGCCAGCAGGAGAGAGAGAAAGTACGAGCAGTACTTC.

The rearrangement uses TRBV7-7 and TRBJ1-1; TRBD1 aligns across 11 bases. This CDR3 has 13 amino acids. Germline V lookup: CDR1 SSHAT, CDR2 FNYEAQ (reference sequence). J was trimmed by 6 bases and V by 5 bases; bases with no gene match: 2. CDR3 nucleotides: TGTGCCAGCAGCCCGGGACAGGGGGCTGAAGCTTTCTTT. Protein sequence: CASSPGQGAEAFF.

The J gene is TRBJ2-5, the V gene TRBV9; 10 nucleotides match TRBD2. Germline CDR1 is SGDLS and CDR2 is YYNGEE. The ends lost 0 bases at V and 5 bases at J; junction bases unmatched: 7. The CDR3 is 16 residues long. CDR3 bases: TGTGCCAGCAGCGTAGAGTCTAGCGGGAGTTGGGAGACCCAGTACTTC. Its protein product is CASSVESSGSWETQYF.

V is TRBV5-6 and J is TRBJ2-5, with D unclear. CDR1 SGHDT and CDR2 YYEEEE come from the germline V gene. V shed 4 bases and J shed 2 bases, with 15 bases lying between them. This CDR3 is built from 15 residues. In DNA, the CDR3 is TGTGCCAGCAGCAGTATTAAGACAACGCAAGAGACCCAGTACTTC. Protein: CASSSIKTTQETQYF.

V and J are TRBV5-8 and TRBJ1-6; TRBD1 matches 7 bases. CDR1 and CDR2 (germline): SGHTS, YDEGEE. V was pared by 2 bases and J by 14 bases, with 16 bases of the junction left unmatched. This CDR3 has 16 amino acids. This CDR3 is CASSFSPGQRASSLHF. The CDR3 region has the DNA TGTGCCAGCAGCTTTTCACCGGGACAGCGGGCCAGTTCCCTCCACTTT. Combining the CDR3 with reference TRBV5-8 and TRBJ1-6 gives the whole variable domain EAGVTQSPTHLIKTRGQQATLRCSPISGHTSVYWYQQALGLGLQFLLWYDEGEERNRGNFPPRFSGRQFPNYSSELNVNALELEDSALYLCASSFSPGQRASSLHFGNGTRLTVT.

This clone was seen just once. J is TRBJ2-1 and V is TRBV7-2; 12 bases map to TRBD2. V shed 4 bases, J shed 10 bases, and the junction held 17 bases outside the gene matches. CDR3 size: 18 residues. Germline V gene sequence: CDR1 SGHTA, CDR2 FQGNSA. CDR3 in amino acids: CASSYLGLAGRSLLEQFF. The CDR3 DNA sequence: TGTGCCAGCAGCTACCTGGGACTAGCGGGCCGTTCTTTACTGGAGCAGTTCTTC.

Turning to this clone: This same CDR3 is encoded by further DNA sequences in the sample. J is TRBJ1-2 and V is TRBV9, with D unclear. Trimming pared 0 bases from V and 6 bases from J, leaving 12 bases between. From germline, CDR1 is SGDLS and CDR2 YYNGEE. The CDR3 sequence is 14 residues long. The CDR3 protein is CASSVVGSSNGYTF. For the CDR3, the DNA is TGTGCCAGCAGCGTAGTGGGTAGCTCAAATGGCTACACCTTC.